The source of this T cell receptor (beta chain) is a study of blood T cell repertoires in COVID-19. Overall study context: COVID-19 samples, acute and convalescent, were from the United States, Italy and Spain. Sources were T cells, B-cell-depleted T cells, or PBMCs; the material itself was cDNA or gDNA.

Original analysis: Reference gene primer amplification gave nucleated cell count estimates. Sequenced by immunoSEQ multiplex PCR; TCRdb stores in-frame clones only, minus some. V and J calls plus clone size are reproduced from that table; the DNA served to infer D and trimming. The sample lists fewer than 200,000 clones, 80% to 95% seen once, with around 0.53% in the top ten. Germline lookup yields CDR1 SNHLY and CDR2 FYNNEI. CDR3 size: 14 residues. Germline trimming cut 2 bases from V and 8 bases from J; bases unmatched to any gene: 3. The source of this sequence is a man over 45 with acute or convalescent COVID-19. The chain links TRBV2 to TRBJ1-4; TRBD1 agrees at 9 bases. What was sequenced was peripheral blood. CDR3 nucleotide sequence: TGTGCCAGCAGTGAACAGGACAGGGGCGAAAAACTGTTTTTT. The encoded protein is CASSEQDRGEKLFF.